Listed here are 16 T cell receptor beta chains from one sample, sequenced in a study of T cells after yellow fever vaccination. TCRdb passed the 5' RACE reads through MiXCR, listing each CDR3 protein once. The data show around 600,000 distinct CDR3 sequences, 12% seen once. The sample in question was PBMCs, obtained on the day of the yellow fever booster vaccination. The receptor set was obtained from a man younger than 45 who received the YFV17D yellow fever vaccine.

This chain's CDR3 is CASSYFSPGQGTYEQYF. CDR3 coding DNA: TGTGCCAGCAGTTACTTCTCCCCGGGACAGGGCACCTACGAGCAGTACTTC. This chain joins TRBV6-5 and TRBJ2-7, with 9 bases aligning to TRBD1. Germline lookup yields CDR1 MNHEY and CDR2 SVGAGI. The V segment lost 1 base and the J segment 2 bases; nucleotides outside the gene matches: 9. There are 17 residues in the CDR3.

The V call is TRBV10-3, the J call TRBJ2-7; possible D gene TRBD2, 5 bases. Per germline, CDR1 ENHRY and CDR2 SYGVKD. Trimming removed 10 bases at V and 2 bases at J, with 12 bases between. The CDR3 totals 12 residues. CDR3 in amino acids: CATHDGTYEQYF. The CDR3 coding sequence is TGTGCCACCCACGACGGGACCTACGAGCAGTACTTC.

This clonotype has a count of ten or more. V and J are TRBV18 and TRBJ1-1; a possible D gene is TRBD1 (6 bases). V was cut by 3 bases and J by 2 bases, with 10 bases left in between. Germline CDR1 reads KGHSH; CDR2 reads LQKENI. The CDR3 is 14 residues long. The CDR3 region has the DNA TGTGCCAGCTCACCGACGACAGGCAACACTGAAGCTTTCTTT. Translation: CASSPTTGNTEAFF.

Worth noting for this clonotype: One base away lies a much larger clone, so this may be a sequencing read error. The chain is built from TRBV10-3 and TRBJ2-7; the D is unclear. This CDR3 is 11 amino acids long. Trimming left V 6 bases short and J 2 bases short, with 5 bases between. Germline assignment: CDR1 ENHRY and CDR2 SYGVKD. The CDR3 coding sequence is TGTGCCATCAGCCAGACCTACGAGCAGTACTTC. It is translated as CAISQTYEQYF.

A few counts support this clonotype. The chain employs TRBV5-1 and TRBJ1-1, with D perhaps matching TRBD1 (5 bases). CDR1 and CDR2 (germline): SGHRS, YFSETQ. Trimming shortened V by 4 bases and J by 1 base, and 17 bases separated the two germline ends. This CDR3 region has 16 residues. The DNA of the CDR3 is TGCGCCAGCAGCCTAGAGGCGGCAGGACAGAACACTGAAGCTTTCTTT. This gives the protein CASSLEAAGQNTEAFF.

The chain employs TRBV15 and TRBJ2-3; D not resolved. Per germline, CDR1 LNHNV and CDR2 YYDKDF (reference sequence). The CDR3 covers 14 residues. Trimming removed 7 bases at V and 0 bases at J, with 11 bases between. As DNA, the CDR3 is TGTGCCACCAAGGGCGGTACCAGCACAGATACGCAGTATTTT. It translates to CATKGGTSTDTQYF.

The chain carries TRBV7-9 and TRBJ2-3; 9 positions match TRBD2. After removal of 3 bases from V and 0 bases from J, the junction contained 7 bases not matched to a gene. This CDR3 is built from 17 residues. The germline CDR1 and CDR2 sequences are SEHNR and FQNEAQ (reference sequence). The CDR3 protein is CASSFRVSGRSTDTQYF. The CDR3 nucleotides read TGTGCCAGCAGCTTTCGGGTTAGCGGGAGAAGCACAGATACGCAGTATTTT.

The chain couples TRBV7-2 to TRBJ2-1; D call uncertain. Trimming shortened V by 3 bases and J by 8 bases, and 8 bases separated the two germline ends. CDR1 is SGHTA, CDR2 FQGNSA, per germline. The CDR3 length is 12 residues. For the CDR3, the DNA is TGTGCCAGCAGCTTTATGGGTGATGAGCAGTTCTTC. Translating it yields CASSFMGDEQFF.

This clonotype has just a few counts. This chain joins TRBV7-2 and TRBJ2-7, with D possibly TRBD1 on 5 matching bases. The CDR3 runs to 14 residues. Looked up from germline, CDR1 is SGHTA and CDR2 is FQGNSA. V lost 6 bases to trimming and J lost 3 bases, with 15 bases between them. In DNA form, the CDR3 reads TGTGCCAGCAGATTTCAGGGTTCGAGCTACGAGCAGTACTTC. It codes for CASRFQGSSYEQYF.

The table lists this clonotype with a few counts. J is TRBJ1-5 and V is TRBV20-1, with D maybe TRBD1 (5 bases). Between the trimmed V and J ends, which lost 5 bases and 6 bases, there was a span of 14 bases. Germline V gives CDR1 DFQATT, CDR2 SNEGSKA (reference sequence). The CDR3 loop spans 13 amino acids. CDR3 amino acids: CSAHYTGVQPQHF. The CDR3 DNA is TGCAGTGCTCATTATACGGGGGTTCAGCCCCAGCATTTT.

This chain joins TRBV12-3 or TRBV12-4 and TRBJ2-1, with unresolved D. V lost 8 bases to trimming and J lost 6 bases, with 14 bases between them. CDR3 size: 13 residues. In DNA, the CDR3 is TGTGCCAGCGGGCGTATAGGAACCAATGAGCAGTTCTTC. Its translation: CASGRIGTNEQFF.

The chain joins TRBV7-6 to TRBJ2-1; 7 nucleotides line up with TRBD2. V was clipped by 1 base and J by 7 bases; unmatched bases: 7. CDR3 length equals 15 residues. Germline values: CDR1 SGHVS, CDR2 FNYEAQ. The CDR3 nucleotides are TGTGCCAGCAGCTTAGGTCCAGCGGGAATAAATGAGCAGTTCTTC. As protein: CASSLGPAGINEQFF. Full variable domain (missing parts from reference TRBV7-6 and TRBJ2-1): GAGVSQSPRYKVTKRGQDVALRCDPISGHVSLYWYRQALGQGPEFLTYFNYEAQQDKSGLPNDRFSAERPEGSISTLTIQRTEQRDSAMYRCASSLGPAGINEQFFGPGTRLTVL.

This chain uses TRBV5-5 with TRBJ2-1; TRBD2 aligns across 14 bases. After removal of 0 bases from V and 5 bases from J, the junction contained 7 bases not matched to a gene. Germline lookup yields CDR1 SGHKS and CDR2 YYEKEE (reference sequence). This CDR3 region has 18 residues. This CDR3 reads CASSLGGLAGGVNNEQFF. The CDR3 DNA reads as TGTGCCAGCAGCTTGGGTGGACTAGCGGGAGGCGTAAACAATGAGCAGTTCTTC.

The chain joins TRBV4-3 to TRBJ2-1; TRBD1 matches at 10 bases. V gave up 3 bases and J gave up 7 bases; unmatched junction bases: 9. Germline V gene sequence: CDR1 LGHNA, CDR2 YSLEER. This CDR3 has 16 residues. Written as DNA, the CDR3 is TGCGCCAGCAGCCACGAACCGGACAGGGGGTCTAATGAGCAGTTCTTC. Translated, it gives CASSHEPDRGSNEQFF.

This clonotype showed up many times. The rearrangement links TRBV20-1 to TRBJ1-5; D gene ambiguous. Trimming removed 0 bases from V and 2 bases from J, with 11 bases in between. This CDR3 has 15 residues. Germline-derived CDR1 and CDR2 are DFQATT and SNEGSKA (reference sequence). The DNA of the CDR3 is TGCAGTGCTAGAGAAGGAACTCACGGCAATCAGCCCCAGCATTTT. It yields the protein CSAREGTHGNQPQHF.

The rearrangement joins TRBV7-6 to TRBJ2-2; D not resolved. Germline-derived CDR1 and CDR2 are SGHVS and FNYEAQ. The CDR3 runs 15 residues. Trimming stripped 5 bases from V and 3 bases from J, with 13 bases between. The CDR3 DNA follows: TGTGCCAGCAGCCCTATCGGGCAGCACACCGGGGAGCTGTTTTTT. As protein: CASSPIGQHTGELFF.